A single T cell receptor beta chain is shown here with its context. The CDR3 extends over 13 amino acids. Germline V gene sequence: CDR1 SEHNR, CDR2 FQNEAQ (reference sequence). Deletions cut 3 bases from V and 6 bases from J, with 11 bases between. Assay: immunoSEQ multiplex PCR; the TCRdb copy retains only in-frame clones and omits some. The sample records more than 30,000 clones, around 87% being singletons. The record originates from a study of OX40 agonist ivuxolimab in advanced cancers. V is TRBV7-9 and J is TRBJ1-1; D is perhaps TRBD1 (5 bases). Sample: CD4+ or CD8+ T cells sorted from blood, taken in a trial of the OX40 agonist ivuxolimab. This clonotype was sampled from an adult with an advanced solid tumor such as melanoma, head and neck, liver or kidney cancer. The CDR3 DNA reads TGTGCCAGCAGCTTGCAGGGACTCGCTGAAGCTTTCTTT. Its translation: CASSLQGLAEAFF. The full variable domain, completed using reference TRBV7-9 and TRBJ1-1, is DTGVSQNPRHKITKRGQNVTFRCDPISEHNRLYWYRQTLGQGPEFLTYFQNEAQLEKSRLLSDRFSAERPKGSFSTLEIQRTEQGDSAMYLCASSLQGLAEAFFGQGTRLTVV.